The next 7 T cell receptor beta chains were all read from a single sample in a study of T cell responses to AZD1222 COVID-19 vaccine. The assay was immunoSEQ multiplex PCR, and TCRdb's table has in-frame clones only and misses some. The table includes about 120,000 clones, approximately 90% detected once. The material was peripheral blood, obtained on day 0 of AZD1222 vaccination. The receptors derive from an adult in good health.

The V gene is TRBV11-2, the J gene TRBJ1-1, with 9 bases identical to TRBD1. The germline V gene encodes CDR1 SGHAT and CDR2 FQNNGV. The CDR3 has 15 amino acids. The J segment lost 6 bases and the V segment lost 5 bases, leaving 10 bases of the junction unmatched. The chain's CDR3 is CASSPQQGAFAEAFF. As DNA, the CDR3 is TGTGCCAGCAGCCCTCAACAGGGGGCTTTCGCTGAAGCTTTCTTT.

This clone was seen a single time. J is TRBJ1-4 and V is TRBV15, with D hard to call. Germline V gene lookup returns CDR1 LNHNV and CDR2 YYDKDF (reference sequence). The CDR3 has 12 residues. V shed 1 base and J shed 7 bases, with 4 bases lying between them. Here the CDR3 reads CATSRGSEKLFF. Here the CDR3 DNA reads TGTGCCACCAGCAGAGGTTCTGAAAAACTGTTTTTT.

The chain combines TRBV11-1 with TRBJ2-3; TRBD2 aligns across 8 bases. Germline V CDR1 and CDR2: SGHAT, FQDESV (reference sequence). This CDR3 spans 15 amino acids. V was clipped by 5 bases and J by 2 bases; unmatched bases: 6. The CDR3 DNA reads TGTGCCAGCAGCGCCGGGACTAGTCTCACAGATACGCAGTATTTT. It encodes CASSAGTSLTDTQYF.

DNA for the CDR3: TGTGCCAGCAGCTTTAGGGGGGTACTGACAGGGGCTCAAGGCGATGGCTACACCTTC. Its translation: CASSFRGVLTGAQGDGYTF. The rearrangement links TRBV7-9 to TRBJ1-2; TRBD1 matches 8 bases. Germline CDR1 and CDR2: SEHNR and FQNEAQ (reference sequence). The CDR3 length is 19 residues. V shed 3 bases and J 6 bases; nucleotides not matched to a gene: 21.

This rearrangement joins TRBV9 to TRBJ1-2; 7 positions match TRBD1. This CDR3 comprises 13 residues. J gave up 7 bases and V 3 bases, and 6 bases lay outside the gene matches. Germline CDR1 and CDR2: SGDLS and YYNGEE. CDR3 bases: TGTGCCAGCAGCGCGACAGGGTCCGCTGGCTACACCTTC. Amino acids: CASSATGSAGYTF.

The rearrangement joins TRBV2 to TRBJ2-7; no firm D call. Germline assignment: CDR1 SNHLY and CDR2 FYNNEI. Trimming removed 3 bases at V and 0 bases at J, with 9 bases between. This CDR3 has 14 amino acids. The CDR3 nucleotides are TGTGCCAGCAGTGAGGTGAGATTCTCCTACGAGCAGTACTTC. Its translation: CASSEVRFSYEQYF.

V is TRBV18 and J is TRBJ1-4; D ambiguous. V was cut by 4 bases and J by 0 bases, with 3 bases left in between. Germline V gene data show CDR1 as KGHSH and CDR2 as LQKENI. This CDR3 has 13 amino acids. CDR3: CASSQTTNEKLFF. The CDR3 DNA is TGTGCCAGCTCACAGACAACTAATGAAAAACTGTTTTTT.